Described below is a single T cell receptor (beta chain) sequence and its context. Its matching antigen is unknown. This entry comes from a study of T cell responses to AZD1222 COVID-19 vaccine. Study context: Pooled in the analysis were second doses at about 4 or about 12 weeks.

The study's findings and limits: Dominant CD4 TCR responses targeted spike regions 160-218 and 743-854.

The CDR3 runs to 17 residues. Trimming stripped 1 base from V and 0 bases from J, with 16 bases between. Germline CDR1 reads LGHNA; CDR2 reads YNFKEQ. Profiling relied on immunoSEQ multiplex PCR, and the TCRdb table lists in-frame clones only, not all of them. The sample records roughly 97,000 clones, 93% being singletons. This chain joins TRBV4-2 and TRBJ2-7; maybe TRBD2 (6 bases). The TCR was taken from an adult in good health. Specimen: peripheral blood, collected on day 0 of AZD1222 vaccination. CDR3 residues: CASSQVPGGGTSYEQYF. In DNA form, the CDR3 reads TGTGCCAGCAGCCAAGTGCCCGGAGGCGGGACCTCCTACGAGCAGTACTTC.